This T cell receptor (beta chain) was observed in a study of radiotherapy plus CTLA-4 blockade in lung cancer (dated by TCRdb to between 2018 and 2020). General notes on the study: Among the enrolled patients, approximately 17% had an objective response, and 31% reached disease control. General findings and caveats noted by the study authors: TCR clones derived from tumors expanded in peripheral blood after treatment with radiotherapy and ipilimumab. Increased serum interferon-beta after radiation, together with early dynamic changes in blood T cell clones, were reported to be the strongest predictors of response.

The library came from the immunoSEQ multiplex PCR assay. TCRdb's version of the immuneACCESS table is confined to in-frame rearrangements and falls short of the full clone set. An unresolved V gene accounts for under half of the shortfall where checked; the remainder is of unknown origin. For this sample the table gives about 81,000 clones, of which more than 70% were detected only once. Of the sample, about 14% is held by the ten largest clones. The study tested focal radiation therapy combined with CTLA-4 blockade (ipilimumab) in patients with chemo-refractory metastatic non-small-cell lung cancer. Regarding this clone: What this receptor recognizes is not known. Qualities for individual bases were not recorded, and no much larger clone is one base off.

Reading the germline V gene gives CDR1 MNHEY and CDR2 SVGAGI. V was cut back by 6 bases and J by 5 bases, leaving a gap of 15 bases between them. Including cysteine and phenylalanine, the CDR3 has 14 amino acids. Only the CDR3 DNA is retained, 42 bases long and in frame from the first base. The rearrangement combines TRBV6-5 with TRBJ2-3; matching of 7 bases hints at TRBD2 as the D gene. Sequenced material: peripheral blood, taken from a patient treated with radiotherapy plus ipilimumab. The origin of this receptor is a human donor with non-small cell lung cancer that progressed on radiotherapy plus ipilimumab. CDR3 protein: CASSPGGIRDTQYF. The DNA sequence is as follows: TGTGCCAGCAGCCCGGGGGGCATTAGAGATACGCAGTATTTT.